One sample yielded the 8 T cell receptor beta chains listed below, sequenced in a study of control samples from healthy donors and cancer patients. TCRdb's table, derived via immunoSEQ multiplex PCR, lists solely in-frame clones and lacks some. The sample lists 70,000 to 80,000 clones, 84% seen once, with about 15% in the top ten. Sequenced input: blood. Receptors originate from a man in his fifties in good health.

V usage is TRBV3-1 (or the pseudogene TRBV3-2) and J usage is TRBJ2-7; a weak D match, TRBD1 (6 bases). V lost 0 bases and J lost 3, with 12 bases in between. Per germline, CDR1 LGHDT and CDR2 YNNKEL (reference sequence). The CDR3 length is 15 residues. The CDR3 here is CASSQENRVYYEQYF. The CDR3 bases are TGTGCCAGCAGCCAAGAAAACAGGGTCTACTACGAGCAGTACTTC.

The chain carries TRBV28 and TRBJ1-4, with D possibly matching TRBD1 (5 bases). The CDR3 has 13 residues. The germline gives CDR1 MDHEN, CDR2 SYDVKM. The V end was cut by 2 bases, the J end by 13 bases, with 14 bases between. In DNA form, the CDR3 reads TGTGCCAGCAGTTTACCCCATCAAACAGGACTGTTTTTT. The encoded protein is CASSLPHQTGLFF. The variable domain in full, completed from reference TRBV28 and TRBJ1-4, reads DVKVTQSSRYLVKRTGEKVFLECVQDMDHENMFWYRQDPGLGLRLIYFSYDVKMKEKGDIPEGYSVSREKKERFSLILESASTNQTSMYLCASSLPHQTGLFFGSGTQLSVL.

The rearrangement links TRBV6-6 to TRBJ2-3; no clear D gene. The CDR3 totals 16 residues. Germline lookup yields CDR1 MNHNY and CDR2 SVGAGI (reference sequence). The V end lost 5 bases, the J end lost 1 base, and 16 bases lay between the germline ends. In DNA, the CDR3 is TGTGCCAGCAGTACAACTGCGGTGGGTGGCACAGATACGCAGTATTTT. Residues: CASSTTAVGGTDTQYF.

This rearrangement joins TRBV3-1 (or the pseudogene TRBV3-2) to TRBJ2-5; 9 bases are a match to TRBD2. Unmatched junction bases numbered 10, after V lost 4 bases and J lost 4 bases. Germline assignment: CDR1 LGHDT and CDR2 YNNKEL (reference sequence). The CDR3 consists of 16 residues. The CDR3 loop is CASSPTSAGGRETQYF. CDR3 DNA sequence: TGTGCCAGCAGCCCTACTTCCGCGGGAGGGAGAGAGACCCAGTACTTC.

Remarks on this clone: One junction end disagrees with the germline gene, perhaps due to a read error. The chain joins TRBV29-1 to TRBJ2-2; D unclear. The germline V gene encodes CDR1 SQVTM and CDR2 ANQGSEA. CDR3 size: 13 residues. The CDR3 loop is CSAEVQWTGELFF. The CDR3 DNA reads TGCAGCGCTGAAGTACAGTGGACCGGGGAGCTGTTTTTT.

The chain has TRBV11-3 and TRBJ2-2; D may be TRBD1 (6 bases). The CDR3 is 14 residues long. Deletions cut 5 bases from V and 5 bases from J, with 12 bases between. CDR1 is SGHNT and CDR2 is YENEEA in the germline V gene. CDR3 loop: CASSLGHSTGELFF. The CDR3, as DNA: TGTGCCAGCAGCCTGGGACACTCAACCGGGGAGCTGTTTTTT.

The J gene is TRBJ2-5, the V gene TRBV6-5, with D possibly being TRBD2 (6 bases). The germline V gene encodes CDR1 MNHEY and CDR2 SVGAGI. This CDR3 is 14 amino acids long. The V end lost 5 bases, the J end lost 4 bases, and 14 bases lay between the germline ends. This CDR3 reads CASSQGLEGETQYF. CDR3 DNA sequence: TGTGCCAGCAGTCAGGGACTGGAGGGAGAGACCCAGTACTTC.

This chain links TRBV5-4 with TRBJ2-2; TRBD2 matches at 7 bases. This CDR3 has 16 residues. V was clipped by 3 bases and J by 4 bases; unmatched bases: 9. Germline V lookup: CDR1 SGHNT, CDR2 YYREEE (reference sequence). The CDR3 DNA reads TGTGCCAGCAGCTCTGGGACTACCCGGGGCACCGGGGAGCTGTTTTTT. Protein sequence: CASSSGTTRGTGELFF. Together with reference TRBV5-4 and TRBJ2-2, the CDR3 gives the full variable domain: ETGVTQSPTHLIKTRGQQVTLRCSSQSGHNTVSWYQQALGQGPQFIFQYYREEENGRGNFPPRFSGLQFPNYSSELNVNALELDDSALYLCASSSGTTRGTGELFFGEGSRLTVL.